The 15 T cell receptor beta chains reported below all come from one sample, sequenced in a study of shared clonotypes between healthy human individuals. TCRdb keeps only in-frame clones here, not all; method: immunoSEQ multiplex PCR. The sample holds about 600,000 clones, around 97% seen once. The sample comprised naive CD4+ T cells sorted from blood. Subset denoted: CD45RA+ positively selected. The source of these receptors is a woman aged 30 to 39 in good health.

The V call is TRBV7-6, the J call TRBJ1-2, with D maybe TRBD1 (6 bases). CDR3 length: 15 amino acids. The ends were cut back, 1 base at V and 3 bases at J, with 12 bases in the middle. Germline V gene sequence: CDR1 SGHVS, CDR2 FNYEAQ. Here the CDR3 reads CASSLVSGADYGYTF. CDR3 sequence (DNA): TGTGCCAGCAGCTTAGTTTCGGGGGCGGACTATGGCTACACCTTC.

This clone occurred once. The chain links TRBV7-3 to TRBJ2-3; tentatively, D is TRBD1 or TRBD2 (5 bases each). The CDR3 extends over 14 amino acids. CDR1 SGHTA and CDR2 FQGTGA come from the germline V gene. V was clipped by 5 bases and J by 2 bases, with 11 bases between them. For the CDR3, the DNA is TGTGCCAGCAGCCCGGGGCGGTCCACAGATACGCAGTATTTT. Translation: CASSPGRSTDTQYF.

As to this clone: Other DNA sequences in this sample translate to the same CDR3. The rearrangement joins TRBV2 to TRBJ2-3, with D unresolved. Germline V gene sequence: CDR1 SNHLY, CDR2 FYNNEI. Trimming took 5 bases from V and 2 from J, leaving 5 bases between them. The CDR3 sequence is 12 residues long. CDR3 sequence: CASSPTTDTQYF. The CDR3 DNA is TGTGCCAGCAGTCCCACCACAGATACGCAGTATTTT.

V usage is TRBV11-2 and J usage is TRBJ2-1, with D uncertain. V was cut by 1 base and J by 6 bases, with 4 bases left in between. This CDR3 comprises 12 residues. Germline-derived CDR1 and CDR2 are SGHAT and FQNNGV. Here the CDR3 DNA reads TGTGCCAGCAGCTTAGCAGGCAATGAGCAGTTCTTC. Translated: CASSLAGNEQFF.

The chain recombines TRBV28 with TRBJ2-7; D ambiguous. Germline CDR1 is MDHEN and CDR2 is SYDVKM. Trimming removed 5 bases at V and 2 bases at J, with 7 bases between. The CDR3 has 12 amino acids. The CDR3 sequence is CASSHQTYEQYF. Written as DNA, the CDR3 is TGTGCCAGCAGTCACCAAACCTACGAGCAGTACTTC.

This clone is a singleton in its sample. DNA of the CDR3: TGTGCCAGCAGCCTTACCCGGACAGGGCGACAAGAGACCCAGTACTTC. It is translated as CASSLTRTGRQETQYF. The V gene is TRBV7-9, the J gene TRBJ2-5; the match to TRBD1 covers 8 bases. CDR1 and CDR2 (germline): SEHNR, FQNEAQ (reference sequence). The CDR3 is made up of 16 amino acids. With V trimmed by 5 bases and J by 2 bases, 10 bases remained unmatched. Using reference TRBV7-9 and TRBJ2-5 for the parts outside the CDR3, the full variable domain is DTGVSQNPRHKITKRGQNVTFRCDPISEHNRLYWYRQTLGQGPEFLTYFQNEAQLEKSRLLSDRFSAERPKGSFSTLEIQRTEQGDSAMYLCASSLTRTGRQETQYFGPGTRLLVL.

The chain has TRBV18 and TRBJ2-1; D ambiguous. Looked up from germline, CDR1 is KGHSH and CDR2 is LQKENI. The CDR3 runs 16 residues. The germline V and J ends were trimmed by 1 base and 0 bases, with 10 bases remaining between them. CDR3 sequence: CASSPRVPSSYNEQFF. CDR3 sequence (DNA): TGTGCCAGCTCACCACGTGTGCCAAGCTCCTACAATGAGCAGTTCTTC. The variable domain in full, completed from reference TRBV18 and TRBJ2-1, reads NAGVMQNPRHLVRRRGQEARLRCSPMKGHSHVYWYRQLPEEGLKFMVYLQKENIIDESGMPKERFSAEFPKEGPSILRIQQVVRGDSAAYFCASSPRVPSSYNEQFFGPGTRLTVL.

V is TRBV5-2 and J is TRBJ1-2. TRBV5-2 is a documented pseudogene. The CDR3 has 16 amino acids. The CDR3, as DNA: TGTGCCAGCAATGAGAGTGGAGAGTACGAGACCTATGGCTACACCTTC. It yields the protein CASNESGEYETYGYTF.

The chain joins TRBV5-1 to TRBJ2-5; 10 bases match TRBD1. The CDR3 has 16 residues. J gave up 2 bases and V 0 bases, and 4 bases lay outside the gene matches. The V gene's germline CDR1 is SGHRS and CDR2 YFSETQ. The DNA of the CDR3 is TGCGCCAGCAGCTTGGGGACAGGGGGAACACAAGAGACCCAGTACTTC. This translates into CASSLGTGGTQETQYF.

This clone has only a few counts. This chain uses TRBV5-1 with TRBJ2-1, with 7 bases fitting TRBD1. Germline V gene lookup returns CDR1 SGHRS and CDR2 YFSETQ. J gave up 5 bases and V 7 bases, and 9 bases lay outside the gene matches. The CDR3 sequence is 14 residues long. The CDR3 is CASGRGLAHNEQFF. In DNA, the CDR3 is TGCGCCAGCGGAAGGGGGCTAGCTCACAATGAGCAGTTCTTC. The complete variable domain, with remaining parts taken from reference TRBV5-1 and TRBJ2-1, reads KAGVTQTPRYLIKTRGQQVTLSCSPISGHRSVSWYQQTPGQGLQFLFEYFSETQRNKGNFPGRFSGRQFSNSRSEMNVSTLELGDSALYLCASGRGLAHNEQFFGPGTRLTVL.

V gene TRBV10-1 combines with J gene TRBJ2-2; D remains ambiguous. The CDR3 contains 16 residues. Trimming removed 2 bases from V and 0 bases from J, with 10 bases in between. Looked up from germline, CDR1 is WNHNN and CDR2 is SYGVQD (reference sequence). The CDR3 reads CASSEQQPSNTGELFF. For the CDR3, the DNA is TGCGCCAGCAGTGAGCAACAGCCCTCGAACACCGGGGAGCTGTTTTTT.

The V call is TRBV21-1, the J call TRBJ2-5. The assigned J gene may be wrong: the sequence end matches TRBJ2-7 better. TRBV21-1 is annotated as a pseudogene. This CDR3 comprises 15 residues. The CDR3 loop is CASSLLRGCLYEQYF. DNA for the CDR3: TGTGCCAGCAGCCTCCTCCGGGGCTGCCTCTACGAGCAGTACTTC.

The V call is TRBV27, the J call TRBJ1-2, with 9 bases that match TRBD1. V shed 6 bases and J 4 bases; nucleotides not matched to a gene: 6. Germline CDR1 MNHEY, CDR2 SMNVEV (reference sequence). The CDR3 is made up of 14 amino acids. The CDR3: CASSSGTGIYGYTF. CDR3 coding DNA: TGTGCCAGCAGCAGCGGGACAGGGATCTATGGCTACACCTTC.

This sequence joins TRBV27 and TRBJ2-1; TRBD2 matches 7 bases. Germline V CDR1 and CDR2: MNHEY, SMNVEV (reference sequence). The V and J ends lost 4 bases and 6 bases, in that order; junction bases with no gene match: 6. CDR3 length: 14 amino acids. CDR3 nucleotides: TGTGCCAGCAGTTCCCAGACTAGCCGCAATGAGCAGTTCTTC. This codes for CASSSQTSRNEQFF.

The chain couples TRBV2 to TRBJ1-1; D not resolved. V was clipped by 3 bases and J by 4 bases, with 9 bases between them. This CDR3 has 13 amino acids. The germline gives CDR1 SNHLY, CDR2 FYNNEI. CDR3 nucleotides: TGTGCCAGCAGTGAGCAGTCGAGCACTGAAGCTTTCTTT. Residues: CASSEQSSTEAFF.